These T cell receptor beta chains were read from a single sample in a study of human T cells and chemical hapten exposure. TCRdb analysed the RACE reads with MiXCR anew, one entry per CDR3 protein. Seen here are over 85,000 distinct CDR3 sequences, over 8% observed once, and the top ten hold 2.9%. Sequences were obtained from whole blood. Receptors originate from a female donor in good health. Some clones in this sample may be carry-over from other donors' samples. The CDR3 runs from the conserved cysteine through the conserved F or W. Each record gives: J gene, D gene, V gene, clone size, CDR3 length, CDR3 DNA, CDR3 protein. The D gene is left open where the match is weak. The size of a clone is reported for some rows only, either as once, few or many, or as a class for expanded clones.

j_call: TRBJ2-3; d_call: -; v_call: TRBV7-3; clone_size: few; cdr3_length: 13; cdr3_nt: TGTGCCAGCAGCGTCGCAAGGGCAGATACGCAGTATTTT; cdr3_aa: CASSVARADTQYF
j_call: TRBJ2-1; d_call: -; v_call: TRBV10-3; clone_size: many; cdr3_length: 15; cdr3_nt: TGTGCCATCAGTGATGACTCTTTAGAGGTGCATGAGCAGTTCTTC; cdr3_aa: CAISDDSLEVHEQFF
j_call: TRBJ2-2; d_call: -; v_call: TRBV7-2; clone_size: medium-sized; cdr3_length: 12; cdr3_nt: TGTGCCAGCAGCTTAGTGGTCGGGGAGCTGTTTTTT; cdr3_aa: CASSLVVGELFF
j_call: TRBJ1-1; d_call: -; v_call: TRBV20-1; clone_size: many; cdr3_length: 13; cdr3_nt: TGCAGTGCTAGACGGGCCGCGGGCACTGAAGCTTTCTTT; cdr3_aa: CSARRAAGTEAFF
j_call: TRBJ1-6; d_call: -; v_call: TRBV12-3/TRBV12-4; clone_size: few; cdr3_length: 16; cdr3_nt: TGTGCCAGCAGTAAGATTGGGGGCCTAGCGGGGAGTCACCTCCACTTT; cdr3_aa: CASSKIGGLAGSHLHF
j_call: TRBJ1-4; d_call: TRBD1; v_call: TRBV14; clone_size: -; cdr3_length: 15; cdr3_nt: TGTGCCAGCAGCCTCTATGGAGGGGGCAATGAAAAACTGTTTTTT; cdr3_aa: CASSLYGGGNEKLFF
j_call: TRBJ2-5; d_call: TRBD2; v_call: TRBV20-1; clone_size: few; cdr3_length: 13; cdr3_nt: TGCAGTGCTATAGCGGGAGGCGGGGAGACCCAGTACTTC; cdr3_aa: CSAIAGGGETQYF
j_call: TRBJ2-3; d_call: -; v_call: TRBV10-3; clone_size: few; cdr3_length: 13; cdr3_nt: TGTGCCATCAGTGAGTCTGGGCGAGATACGCAGTATTTT; cdr3_aa: CAISESGRDTQYF
j_call: TRBJ2-3; d_call: TRBD1; v_call: TRBV29-1; clone_size: many; cdr3_length: 13; cdr3_nt: TGCAGCGTTAGGACAGGGTTAACGGATACGCAGTATTTT; cdr3_aa: CSVRTGLTDTQYF
j_call: TRBJ2-1; d_call: -; v_call: TRBV20-1; clone_size: -; cdr3_length: 10; cdr3_nt: TGCAGTGCTACCCCGGGTGAGCAGTTCTTC; cdr3_aa: CSATPGEQFF
j_call: TRBJ2-3; d_call: TRBD2; v_call: TRBV28; clone_size: -; cdr3_length: 16; cdr3_nt: TGTGCCAGCAGTTCCCTGACTAGCGGGAGTTCATATACGCAGTATTTT; cdr3_aa: CASSSLTSGSSYTQYF
j_call: TRBJ2-7; d_call: TRBD1; v_call: TRBV20-1; clone_size: -; cdr3_length: 16; cdr3_nt: TGCAGTGCCCCACCCTTCGACAGGGTCGGGATGGGGGAGCAGTACTTC; cdr3_aa: CSAPPFDRVGMGEQYF
j_call: TRBJ2-1; d_call: TRBD2; v_call: TRBV30; clone_size: -; cdr3_length: 14; cdr3_nt: TGTGCCTGGAGGTTAGCGGGAAACTACAATGAGCAGTTCTTC; cdr3_aa: CAWRLAGNYNEQFF
j_call: TRBJ2-7; d_call: TRBD2; v_call: TRBV5-1; clone_size: -; cdr3_length: 15; cdr3_nt: TGCGCCAGCAGCTTCCAGGGACTAGCGTCCTACGAGCAGTACTTC; cdr3_aa: CASSFQGLASYEQYF
j_call: TRBJ2-6; d_call: -; v_call: TRBV6-2/TRBV6-3; clone_size: -; cdr3_length: 13; cdr3_nt: TGTGCCAGCAGTTACGGGGGTATCAACGTCCTGACTTTC; cdr3_aa: CASSYGGINVLTF
j_call: TRBJ1-1; d_call: -; v_call: TRBV3-1; clone_size: -; cdr3_length: 13; cdr3_nt: TGTGCCAGCAGCCGAGTGCAGGGACCTGAAGCTTTCTTT; cdr3_aa: CASSRVQGPEAFF
j_call: TRBJ1-1; d_call: -; v_call: TRBV29-1; clone_size: few; cdr3_length: 13; cdr3_nt: TGCAGCGCCGAGGAGGACAGTCTCACTGAAGCTTTCTTT; cdr3_aa: CSAEEDSLTEAFF
j_call: TRBJ2-3; d_call: TRBD2; v_call: TRBV28; clone_size: -; cdr3_length: 15; cdr3_nt: TGTGCCAGCAGTCCAGCGGGAGGGGGTACAGATACGCAGTATTTT; cdr3_aa: CASSPAGGGTDTQYF
j_call: TRBJ2-1; d_call: -; v_call: TRBV29-1; clone_size: many; cdr3_length: 12; cdr3_nt: TGCAGCGTTGAAATGCGGATCCATGAGCAGTTCTTC; cdr3_aa: CSVEMRIHEQFF
j_call: TRBJ2-3; d_call: TRBD2; v_call: TRBV28; clone_size: many; cdr3_length: 14; cdr3_nt: TGTGCCAGCAGCAGACTAGCCGACACAGATACGCAGTATTTT; cdr3_aa: CASSRLADTDTQYF
j_call: TRBJ2-1; d_call: TRBD2; v_call: TRBV15; clone_size: few; cdr3_length: 15; cdr3_nt: TGTGCCACCAGCAGAAGAGGGACTACCTACAATGAGCAGTTCTTC; cdr3_aa: CATSRRGTTYNEQFF
j_call: TRBJ2-7; d_call: TRBD2; v_call: TRBV5-4; clone_size: -; cdr3_length: 15; cdr3_nt: TGTGCCAGCAGCACCGGGACTAGCGGTTCCTACGAGCAGTACTTC; cdr3_aa: CASSTGTSGSYEQYF
j_call: TRBJ2-3; d_call: -; v_call: TRBV5-1; clone_size: few; cdr3_length: 16; cdr3_nt: TGCGCCAGCAGCTTGGGAACTAACGGCGGCACAGATACGCAGTATTTT; cdr3_aa: CASSLGTNGGTDTQYF
j_call: TRBJ2-3; d_call: TRBD2; v_call: TRBV28; clone_size: many; cdr3_length: 14; cdr3_nt: TGTGCCAGCAGTATCCCTAGCGGCTCAGATACGCAGTATTTT; cdr3_aa: CASSIPSGSDTQYF
j_call: TRBJ2-5; d_call: TRBD2; v_call: TRBV11-1; clone_size: few; cdr3_length: 14; cdr3_nt: TGTGCCAGCAGCCTCCGGACTAGCGGAGAGACCCAGTACTTC; cdr3_aa: CASSLRTSGETQYF
j_call: TRBJ1-1; d_call: TRBD1; v_call: TRBV29-1; clone_size: few; cdr3_length: 14; cdr3_nt: TGCAGCGTTGATTTGGGACAGGGGGACACTGAAGCTTTCTTT; cdr3_aa: CSVDLGQGDTEAFF
j_call: TRBJ1-1; d_call: -; v_call: TRBV28; clone_size: many; cdr3_length: 13; cdr3_nt: TGTGCCAGCAGTTCAAGACACATCCCCGAAGATTTCTTT; cdr3_aa: CASSSRHIPEDFF
j_call: TRBJ1-1; d_call: -; v_call: TRBV20-1; clone_size: many; cdr3_length: 14; cdr3_nt: TGCAGTGCTAACCAGGGTAAGGGGAACACTGAAGCTTTCTTT; cdr3_aa: CSANQGKGNTEAFF
j_call: TRBJ2-1; d_call: -; v_call: TRBV14; clone_size: few; cdr3_length: 13; cdr3_nt: TGTGCCAGCATGGGGCGGGATGGGAATGAGCAGTTCTTC; cdr3_aa: CASMGRDGNEQFF
j_call: TRBJ2-3; d_call: -; v_call: TRBV20-1; clone_size: -; cdr3_length: 15; cdr3_nt: TGCAGTGCCACCAGCCCGGACTCGGACACAGATACGCAGTATTTT; cdr3_aa: CSATSPDSDTDTQYF
j_call: TRBJ1-1; d_call: -; v_call: TRBV30; clone_size: -; cdr3_length: 13; cdr3_nt: TGTGCCTGGAGTTATGAATCGGGCTCTGAAGCTTTCTTT; cdr3_aa: CAWSYESGSEAFF
j_call: TRBJ1-1; d_call: TRBD1; v_call: TRBV2; clone_size: few; cdr3_length: 12; cdr3_nt: TGTGCCAGCAGTGGGACAGGGGATGAAGCTTTCTTT; cdr3_aa: CASSGTGDEAFF
j_call: TRBJ2-1; d_call: -; v_call: TRBV13; clone_size: few; cdr3_length: 13; cdr3_nt: TGTGCCAGCAGCCGGACGAGATACAATGAGCAGTTCTTC; cdr3_aa: CASSRTRYNEQFF
j_call: TRBJ2-7; d_call: TRBD1; v_call: TRBV10-3; clone_size: many; cdr3_length: 15; cdr3_nt: TGTGCCATCAGCGGTACCGGGACAGGGGCCTACGAGCAGTACTTC; cdr3_aa: CAISGTGTGAYEQYF
j_call: TRBJ1-5; d_call: -; v_call: TRBV7-9; clone_size: few; cdr3_length: 14; cdr3_nt: TGTGCCAGCAGACCACAGGGTGCCAATCAGCCCCAGCATTTT; cdr3_aa: CASRPQGANQPQHF
j_call: TRBJ1-1; d_call: -; v_call: TRBV29-1; clone_size: many; cdr3_length: 12; cdr3_nt: TGCAGCGTTGAGGGGGGTGGGGCTGAAGCTTTCTTT; cdr3_aa: CSVEGGGAEAFF
j_call: TRBJ2-7; d_call: TRBD1; v_call: TRBV20-1; clone_size: -; cdr3_length: 16; cdr3_nt: TGCAGTGCTAGTTCCCCGGGACAGGGAGGTCAATACGAGCAGTACTTC; cdr3_aa: CSASSPGQGGQYEQYF
j_call: TRBJ2-1; d_call: -; v_call: TRBV20-1; clone_size: many; cdr3_length: 11; cdr3_nt: TGCAGTGCTAGAGATCCGAATGAGCAGTTCTTC; cdr3_aa: CSARDPNEQFF
j_call: TRBJ2-3; d_call: -; v_call: TRBV19; clone_size: many; cdr3_length: 13; cdr3_nt: TGTGCCAGTAGTATACAGGGAGCAGATACGCAGTATTTT; cdr3_aa: CASSIQGADTQYF
j_call: TRBJ2-5; d_call: -; v_call: TRBV2; clone_size: many; cdr3_length: 13; cdr3_nt: TGTGCCGGTGGGATACGTGGACCAGAGACCCAGTACTTC; cdr3_aa: CAGGIRGPETQYF
j_call: TRBJ2-1; d_call: -; v_call: TRBV19; clone_size: -; cdr3_length: 14; cdr3_nt: TGTGCCAGTACCGGTGGGGGAGACTACAATGAGCAGTTCTTC; cdr3_aa: CASTGGGDYNEQFF
j_call: TRBJ2-7; d_call: TRBD2; v_call: TRBV20-1; clone_size: few; cdr3_length: 14; cdr3_nt: TGCAGTGCTCCCGGGACTAGCGTGACGGGGGAGCAGTACTTC; cdr3_aa: CSAPGTSVTGEQYF
j_call: TRBJ2-6; d_call: -; v_call: TRBV12-3/TRBV12-4; clone_size: -; cdr3_length: 17; cdr3_nt: TGTGCCAGCAGTTCAACGGCCGAAAGCTCTGGGGCCAACGTCCTGACTTTC; cdr3_aa: CASSSTAESSGANVLTF
j_call: TRBJ1-3; d_call: -; v_call: TRBV6-1; clone_size: many; cdr3_length: 15; cdr3_nt: TGTGCCAGCAGTGATCAGGCTAGCTCTGGAAACACCATATATTTT; cdr3_aa: CASSDQASSGNTIYF
j_call: TRBJ2-5; d_call: -; v_call: TRBV7-8; clone_size: -; cdr3_length: 17; cdr3_nt: TGTGCCAGCAGCTTAGCCACGCTCCGGGAAGGTCAAGAGACCCAGTACTTC; cdr3_aa: CASSLATLREGQETQYF
j_call: TRBJ2-7; d_call: -; v_call: TRBV28; clone_size: many; cdr3_length: 15; cdr3_nt: TGTGCCAGCAGCCCCCTAGGGGTTTTAGCCTACGAGCAGTACTTC; cdr3_aa: CASSPLGVLAYEQYF
j_call: TRBJ1-1; d_call: -; v_call: TRBV12-3/TRBV12-4; clone_size: few; cdr3_length: 13; cdr3_nt: TGTGCCAGCAGTATACAGGAGAACACTGAAGCTTTCTTT; cdr3_aa: CASSIQENTEAFF
j_call: TRBJ2-7; d_call: TRBD1; v_call: TRBV27; clone_size: many; cdr3_length: 15; cdr3_nt: TGTGCCAGCAGTCCCTGGGACAGGGGGCGCGACGAGCAGTACTTC; cdr3_aa: CASSPWDRGRDEQYF
j_call: TRBJ2-2; d_call: TRBD2; v_call: TRBV12-3/TRBV12-4; clone_size: -; cdr3_length: 15; cdr3_nt: TGTGCCAGCAGACTAGCGGGGGCGAACACCGGGGAGCTGTTTTTT; cdr3_aa: CASRLAGANTGELFF
j_call: TRBJ1-2; d_call: -; v_call: TRBV25-1; clone_size: many; cdr3_length: 15; cdr3_nt: TGTGCCAGCAGTGATCTATGGGGTAGCGGCTATGGCTACACCTTC; cdr3_aa: CASSDLWGSGYGYTF
j_call: TRBJ2-1; d_call: -; v_call: TRBV9; clone_size: -; cdr3_length: 16; cdr3_nt: TGTGCCAGCAGCCCACGCGGGGGCAGGGACCACAATGAGCAGTTCTTC; cdr3_aa: CASSPRGGRDHNEQFF
j_call: TRBJ1-2; d_call: TRBD1; v_call: TRBV28; clone_size: many; cdr3_length: 15; cdr3_nt: TGTGCCAGCAGTTTCCCCGGGACAGGGACCTATGGCTACACCTTC; cdr3_aa: CASSFPGTGTYGYTF
j_call: TRBJ2-3; d_call: -; v_call: TRBV6-2/TRBV6-3; clone_size: many; cdr3_length: 14; cdr3_nt: TGTGCCAGCAGCAAACAGCAGTACACAGATACGCAGTATTTT; cdr3_aa: CASSKQQYTDTQYF
j_call: TRBJ2-4; d_call: TRBD1; v_call: TRBV12-3/TRBV12-4; clone_size: -; cdr3_length: 16; cdr3_nt: TGTGCCAGCAGCCCCCTGGACAGGCCCGCCAAAAACATTCAGTACTTC; cdr3_aa: CASSPLDRPAKNIQYF
j_call: TRBJ2-6; d_call: -; v_call: TRBV25-1; clone_size: -; cdr3_length: 13; cdr3_nt: TGTGCCAGCAGTGAATCCAGGGCCAACGTCCTGACTTTC; cdr3_aa: CASSESRANVLTF
j_call: TRBJ2-1; d_call: TRBD2; v_call: TRBV2; clone_size: many; cdr3_length: 19; cdr3_nt: TGTGCCAGCAGTGAAGATATCACTAGCGGGAGAAGGTCCTACAATGAGCAGTTCTTC; cdr3_aa: CASSEDITSGRRSYNEQFF